The 20 T cell receptor beta chains presented below share a single source sample, sequenced in a study of cytomegalovirus exposure and HLA in healthy donors. The PCR was carried out with 60 Vbeta primers and 13 Jbeta primers. The method was immunoSEQ multiplex PCR; TCRdb's version includes in-frame clones alone and lacks a portion of them. The sample holds tens of thousands of clones; about 73% are singletons and the top ten take approximately 4.6%. The sample taken for sequencing was PBMCs. These receptors originate from a man aged 35 to 55 in good health and CMV-seronegative.

The V and J genes are TRBV19 and TRBJ2-1, with TRBD2 matching over 9 bases. Germline-derived CDR1 and CDR2 are LNHDA and SQIVND (reference sequence). CDR3 length: 15 residues. The J segment lost 0 bases and the V segment lost 9 bases, leaving 6 bases of the junction unmatched. The DNA of the CDR3 is TGTGCCAGCTCAAAGACTAGCGGCTCCTACAATGAGCAGTTCTTC. Translation gives CASSKTSGSYNEQFF.

The chain recombines TRBV27 with TRBJ1-1; possible D gene TRBD1, 5 bases. Trimming removed 2 bases at V and 6 bases at J, with 13 bases between. The length of the CDR3 is 14 residues. Germline loops: CDR1 MNHEY, CDR2 SMNVEV (reference sequence). The CDR3 protein is CASSLRDRGAEAFF. CDR3 in DNA: TGTGCCAGCAGTTTAAGGGACCGGGGGGCTGAAGCTTTCTTT.

The gene calls are TRBV4-1 and TRBJ2-5; D might be TRBD2 (6 bases). V gave up 0 bases and J gave up 4 bases, with 15 bases separating them. The CDR3 consists of 16 residues. CDR1 MGHRA and CDR2 YSYEKL come from the germline V gene. CDR3 residues: CASSQDLSGPAETQYF. CDR3 coding DNA: TGCGCCAGCAGCCAAGATTTGAGCGGGCCCGCAGAGACCCAGTACTTC.

This chain connects TRBV30 to TRBJ1-1, with D perhaps TRBD1 (5 bases). Trimming shortened V by 3 bases and J by 4 bases, and 12 bases separated the two germline ends. The CDR3 totals 13 residues. In germline, CDR1 is GTSNPN, CDR2 SVGIG (reference sequence). CDR3 DNA sequence: TGTGCCTGGAGAGTTAACCAGGGCACTGAAGCTTTCTTT. Translation: CAWRVNQGTEAFF.

The CDR3 protein is CATSRDPIAGGEQYF. DNA of the CDR3: TGTGCCACCAGCAGGGACCCCATAGCGGGAGGGGAGCAGTACTTC. V and J are TRBV15 and TRBJ2-7; 11 bases line up with TRBD2. CDR1 is LNHNV and CDR2 is YYDKDF in the germline V gene (reference sequence). The CDR3 totals 15 residues. V was pared by 3 bases and J by 7 bases, with 8 bases of the junction left unmatched.

The CDR3 nucleotides read TGTGCCAGCAGTTACGGACTAGCGCTCTACAATGAGCAGTTCTTC. Its translation is CASSYGLALYNEQFF. This sequence joins TRBV27 and TRBJ2-1; TRBD2 aligns across 9 bases. J gave up 3 bases and V 4 bases, and 4 bases lay outside the gene matches. Germline V gene sequence: CDR1 MNHEY, CDR2 SMNVEV (reference sequence). This CDR3 contains 15 residues.

This clone has just a few counts. V usage is TRBV30 and J usage is TRBJ2-7; D might be TRBD1 (6 bases). This CDR3 contains 13 residues. Trimming cost V 2 bases and J 7 bases, with 15 bases left between them. Germline-derived CDR1 and CDR2 are GTSNPN and SVGIG (reference sequence). This CDR3 reads CAWSPTGPGEQYF. In DNA form, the CDR3 reads TGTGCCTGGAGTCCGACAGGCCCTGGGGAGCAGTACTTC.

This clone was found a few times. The chain uses TRBV14 and TRBJ2-7; TRBD2 matches 11 bases. The germline V gene encodes CDR1 SGHDN and CDR2 FVKESK. There are 14 residues in the CDR3. V lost 5 bases, J lost 5 bases, and 5 bases stayed unmatched. The CDR3 reads CASSELAGADEQYF. The CDR3 DNA reads as TGTGCCAGCAGCGAACTAGCGGGAGCCGACGAGCAGTACTTC. The full variable domain, with the rest looked up from reference TRBV14 and TRBJ2-7, is EAGVTQFPSHSVIEKGQTVTLRCDPISGHDNLYWYRRVMGKEIKFLLHFVKESKQDESGMPNNRFLAERTGGTYSTLKVQPAELEDSGVYFCASSELAGADEQYFGPGTRLTVT.

The chain employs TRBV9 and TRBJ1-2; TRBD1 matches at 11 bases. This CDR3 is built from 17 residues. Germline V gene lookup returns CDR1 SGDLS and CDR2 YYNGEE. V dropped 3 bases and J dropped 3; count of bases not matched to a gene: 10. This CDR3 is CASSEQPGTGGDYGYTF. The CDR3 coding sequence is TGTGCCAGCAGCGAACAACCCGGGACAGGGGGTGACTATGGCTACACCTTC.

The rearrangement uses TRBV7-9 and TRBJ1-3; the D gene is possibly TRBD1 (6 bases). Per germline, CDR1 SEHNR and CDR2 FQNEAQ (reference sequence). V shed 6 bases and J shed 1 base, with 10 bases lying between them. This CDR3 has 14 amino acids. CDR3 sequence (DNA): TGTGCCAGCAGTCCAGGGGTATCTGGAAACACCATATATTTT. Protein product: CASSPGVSGNTIYF.

V is TRBV30 and J is TRBJ2-2, with D hard to call. In germline, CDR1 is GTSNPN, CDR2 SVGIG (reference sequence). The CDR3 sequence is 12 residues long. Trimming removed 1 base from V and 4 bases from J, with 4 bases in between. The CDR3 sequence: CAWSESTGELFF. In DNA form, the CDR3 reads TGTGCCTGGAGTGAGAGCACCGGGGAGCTGTTTTTT. The full variable domain, in which reference TRBV30 and TRBJ2-2 provide the parts outside the CDR3, is SQTIHQWPATLVQPVGSPLSLECTVEGTSNPNLYWYRQAAGRGLQLLFYSVGIGQISSEVPQNLSASRPQDRQFILSSKKLLLSDSGFYLCAWSESTGELFFGEGSRLTVL.

Turning to this clone: This specimen includes other DNA sequences encoding the same CDR3. The chain uses TRBV7-2 and TRBJ2-1, with 13 bases that match TRBD2. J was trimmed by 4 bases and V by 9 bases; bases with no gene match: 12. Germline CDR1 is SGHTA and CDR2 is FQGNSA. The CDR3 has 17 amino acids. The CDR3 sequence is CASSLLGLAGQYNEQFF. In nucleotides, the CDR3 is TGTGCCAGTAGCCTCCTGGGACTAGCGGGACAGTACAATGAGCAGTTCTTC. Using reference TRBV7-2 and TRBJ2-1 for the parts outside the CDR3, the full variable domain is GAGVSQSPSNKVTEKGKDVELRCDPISGHTALYWYRQSLGQGLEFLIYFQGNSAPDKSGLPSDRFSAERTGGSVSTLTIQRTQQEDSAVYLCASSLLGLAGQYNEQFFGPGTRLTVL.

The chain has TRBV7-9 and TRBJ2-1, with 14 bases aligning to TRBD2. Per germline, CDR1 SEHNR and CDR2 FQNEAQ (reference sequence). The CDR3 totals 15 residues. V trimming: 4 bases; J trimming: 9 bases; junction bases outside the gene matches: 5. This chain's CDR3 is CASSWGLAGAVEQFF. The DNA for the CDR3 is TGTGCCAGCAGCTGGGGACTAGCGGGAGCAGTTGAGCAGTTCTTC.

The chain couples TRBV27 to TRBJ2-6; no clear D gene. Trimming cost V 5 bases and J 0 bases, with 8 bases left between them. CDR1 and CDR2 (germline): MNHEY, SMNVEV (reference sequence). The CDR3 extends over 15 amino acids. The CDR3 loop is CASSPPFSGANVLTF. CDR3 DNA: TGTGCCAGCAGTCCTCCGTTCTCTGGGGCCAACGTCCTGACTTTC. The entire variable domain, with the rest obtained from reference TRBV27 and TRBJ2-6, is as follows: EAQVTQNPRYLITVTGKKLTVTCSQNMNHEYMSWYRQDPGLGLRQIYYSMNVEVTDKGDVPEGYKVSRKEKRNFPLILESPSPNQTSLYFCASSPPFSGANVLTFGAGSRLTVL.

There are a few counts of this clone. The chain's CDR3 is CAWSQQGPHEQYF. As DNA, the CDR3 is TGTGCCTGGAGTCAACAGGGGCCCCACGAGCAGTACTTC. J is TRBJ2-5 and V is TRBV30; 7 positions agree with TRBD1. The assigned J gene may be wrong: the sequence end matches TRBJ2-7 better. This CDR3 has 13 amino acids. Germline values: CDR1 GTSNPN, CDR2 SVGIG (reference sequence).

This chain connects TRBV5-1 to TRBJ2-3; 8 bases map to TRBD2. V was pared by 0 bases and J by 3 bases, with 6 bases of the junction left unmatched. CDR1 is SGHRS and CDR2 is YFSETQ in the germline V gene. The CDR3 totals 16 residues. The CDR3 loop is CASSLVPRGGTDTQYF. CDR3 nucleotides: TGCGCCAGCAGCTTGGTGCCTCGGGGGGGGACAGATACGCAGTATTTT.

The genes are TRBV7-2 and TRBJ2-7, with D perhaps matching TRBD2 (5 bases). Looked up from germline, CDR1 is SGHTA and CDR2 is FQGNSA. V lost 2 bases and J 0 bases, leaving 8 bases between the germline ends. The CDR3 runs to 14 residues. Written as DNA, the CDR3 is TGTGCCAGCAGCTTATACCGGGACTCCTACGAGCAGTACTTC. Its translation: CASSLYRDSYEQYF. The full variable domain, in which reference TRBV7-2 and TRBJ2-7 provide the parts outside the CDR3, is GAGVSQSPSNKVTEKGKDVELRCDPISGHTALYWYRQSLGQGLEFLIYFQGNSAPDKSGLPSDRFSAERTGGSVSTLTIQRTQQEDSAVYLCASSLYRDSYEQYFGPGTRLTVT.

The chain couples TRBV7-9 to TRBJ2-1; 7 nucleotides align to TRBD1. The CDR3 covers 15 residues. Germline V gives CDR1 SEHNR, CDR2 FQNEAQ (reference sequence). J gave up 1 base and V 4 bases, and 4 bases lay outside the gene matches. The CDR3 coding sequence is TGTGCCAGCAGCTCAGACAGGGCTTCCTACAATGAGCAGTTCTTC. Translating gives CASSSDRASYNEQFF.

The chain employs TRBV2 and TRBJ2-7; 10 bases agree with TRBD1. The V gene's germline CDR1 is SNHLY and CDR2 FYNNEI. With V trimmed by 5 bases and J by 3 bases, 7 bases remained unmatched. The CDR3 has 15 amino acids. The chain's CDR3 is CASSPRDRGRYEQYF. In nucleotides, the CDR3 is TGTGCCAGCAGTCCCCGGGACAGGGGCCGCTACGAGCAGTACTTC.

The chain joins TRBV30 to TRBJ1-2; tentative D call: TRBD1 (5 bases). Trimming took off 0 bases at V and 3 bases at J, with 14 bases between the two ends. There are 15 residues in the CDR3. CDR1 is GTSNPN and CDR2 is SVGIG in the germline V gene (reference sequence). In DNA form, the CDR3 reads TGTGCCTGGAGTGTACCTGTGGTCAGGGACTATGGCTACACCTTC. As protein: CAWSVPVVRDYGYTF.